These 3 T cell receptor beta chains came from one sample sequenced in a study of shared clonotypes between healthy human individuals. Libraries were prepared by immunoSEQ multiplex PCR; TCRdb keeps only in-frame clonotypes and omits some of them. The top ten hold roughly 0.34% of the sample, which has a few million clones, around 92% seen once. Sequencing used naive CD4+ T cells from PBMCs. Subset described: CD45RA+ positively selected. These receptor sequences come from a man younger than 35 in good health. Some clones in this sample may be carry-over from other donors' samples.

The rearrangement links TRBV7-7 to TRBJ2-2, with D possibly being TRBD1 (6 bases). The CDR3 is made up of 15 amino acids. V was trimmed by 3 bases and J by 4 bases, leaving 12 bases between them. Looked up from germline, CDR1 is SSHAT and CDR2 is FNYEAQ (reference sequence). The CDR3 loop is CASSLGHRGTGELFF. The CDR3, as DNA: TGTGCCAGCAGCTTGGGACACCGAGGCACCGGGGAGCTGTTTTTT.

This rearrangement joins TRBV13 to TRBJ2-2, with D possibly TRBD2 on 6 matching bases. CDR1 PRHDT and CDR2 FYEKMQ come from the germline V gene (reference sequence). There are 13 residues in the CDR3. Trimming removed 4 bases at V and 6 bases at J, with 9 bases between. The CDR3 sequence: CASSSSGAGELFF. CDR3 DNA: TGTGCCAGCAGCTCCTCGGGAGCCGGGGAGCTGTTTTTT.

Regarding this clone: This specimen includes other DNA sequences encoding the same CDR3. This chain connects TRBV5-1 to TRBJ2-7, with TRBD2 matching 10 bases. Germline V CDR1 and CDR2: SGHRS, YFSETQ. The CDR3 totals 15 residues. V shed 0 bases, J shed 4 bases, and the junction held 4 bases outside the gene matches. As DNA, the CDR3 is TGCGCCAGCAGCTTGGCAGCGGGAGGGCTTTACGAGCAGTACTTC. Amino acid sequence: CASSLAAGGLYEQYF. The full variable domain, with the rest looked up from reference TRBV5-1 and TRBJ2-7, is KAGVTQTPRYLIKTRGQQVTLSCSPISGHRSVSWYQQTPGQGLQFLFEYFSETQRNKGNFPGRFSGRQFSNSRSEMNVSTLELGDSALYLCASSLAAGGLYEQYFGPGTRLTVT.